Detailed here is one TCR beta chain. Its antigen is currently unknown. This entry belongs to a study of cytomegalovirus exposure and HLA in healthy donors. General study findings and limits: A later analysis linked a missense variant in DCLRE1C to the trimming of TCR beta V and J genes.

The germline gives CDR1 MNHEY, CDR2 SMNVEV (reference sequence). V lost 3 bases, J lost 3 bases, and 5 bases stayed unmatched. This CDR3 is built from 16 residues. Both 60 Vbeta primers and 13 Jbeta primers went into the PCR. Only in-frame clones appear in the TCRdb table, and some are missing; sequencing was by immunoSEQ multiplex PCR. The sample has under 130,000 clones, 60% to 85% seen once; the top ten hold about 5.3%. The chain has TRBV27 and TRBJ2-3, with TRBD2 matching over 11 bases. What was sequenced was PBMCs. The receptor's source is a male donor in good health and CMV-seronegative. The chain's CDR3 is CASSFGTSGRTDTQYF. In DNA form, the CDR3 reads TGTGCCAGCAGTTTCGGGACTAGCGGACGAACAGATACGCAGTATTTT.